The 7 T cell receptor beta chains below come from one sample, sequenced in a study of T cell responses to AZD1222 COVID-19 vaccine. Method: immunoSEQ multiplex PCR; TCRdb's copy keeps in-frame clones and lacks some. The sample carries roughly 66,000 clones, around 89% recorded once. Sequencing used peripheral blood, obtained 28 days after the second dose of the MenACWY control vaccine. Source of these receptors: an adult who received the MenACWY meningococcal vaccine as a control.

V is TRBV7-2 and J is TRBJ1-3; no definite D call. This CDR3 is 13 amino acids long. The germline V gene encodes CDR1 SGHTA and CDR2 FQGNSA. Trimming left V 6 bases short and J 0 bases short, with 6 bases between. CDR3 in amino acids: CASRSLSGNTIYF. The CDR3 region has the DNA TGTGCCAGCAGGTCCCTCTCTGGAAACACCATATATTTT.

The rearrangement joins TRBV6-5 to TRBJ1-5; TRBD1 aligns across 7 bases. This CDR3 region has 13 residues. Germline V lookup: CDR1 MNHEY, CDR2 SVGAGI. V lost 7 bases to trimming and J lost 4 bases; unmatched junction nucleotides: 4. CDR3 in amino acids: CASKRGPNQPQHF. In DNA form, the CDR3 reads TGTGCCAGCAAGAGGGGGCCAAATCAGCCCCAGCATTTT.

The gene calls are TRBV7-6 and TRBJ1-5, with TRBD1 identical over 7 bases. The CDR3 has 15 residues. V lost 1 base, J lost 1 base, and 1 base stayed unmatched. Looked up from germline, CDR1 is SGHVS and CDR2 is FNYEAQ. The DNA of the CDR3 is TGTGCCAGCAGCTTAGAGGGGGCAAGCAATCAGCCCCAGCATTTT. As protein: CASSLEGASNQPQHF.

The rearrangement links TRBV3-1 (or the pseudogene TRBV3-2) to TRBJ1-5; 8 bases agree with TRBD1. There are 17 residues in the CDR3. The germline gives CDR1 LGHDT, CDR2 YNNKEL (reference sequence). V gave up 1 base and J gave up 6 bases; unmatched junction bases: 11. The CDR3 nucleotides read TGTGCCAGCAGCCAAGTGACAGGGGTTCGGAAGGCTCAGCCCCAGCATTTT. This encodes CASSQVTGVRKAQPQHF.

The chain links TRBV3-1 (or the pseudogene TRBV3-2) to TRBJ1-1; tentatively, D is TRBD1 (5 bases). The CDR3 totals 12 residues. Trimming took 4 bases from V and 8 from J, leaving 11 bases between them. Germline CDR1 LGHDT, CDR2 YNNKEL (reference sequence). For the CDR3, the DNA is TGTGCCAGCAGCCTTGGACAAGCCGAAGCTTTCTTT. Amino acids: CASSLGQAEAFF.

This chain's CDR3 is CASSLNGGSTEAFF. Written as DNA, the CDR3 is TGTGCCAGCAGCTTAAATGGGGGAAGCACTGAAGCTTTCTTT. The chain carries TRBV7-8 and TRBJ1-1, with D maybe TRBD1 (5 bases). V dropped 2 bases and J dropped 4 bases, with 11 bases sitting between them. The CDR3 has 14 amino acids. Looked up from germline, CDR1 is SGHVS and CDR2 is FQNEAQ. Using reference TRBV7-8 and TRBJ1-1 for the parts outside the CDR3, the full variable domain is GAGVSQSPRYKVAKRGQDVALRCDPISGHVSLFWYQQALGQGPEFLTYFQNEAQLDKSGLPSDRFFAERPEGSVSTLKIQRTQQEDSAVYLCASSLNGGSTEAFFGQGTRLTVV.

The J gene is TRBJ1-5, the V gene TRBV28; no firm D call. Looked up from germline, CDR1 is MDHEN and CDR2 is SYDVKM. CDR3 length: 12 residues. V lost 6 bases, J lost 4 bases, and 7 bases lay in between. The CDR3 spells CASSGPNQPQHF. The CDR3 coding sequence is TGTGCCAGCAGCGGACCTAATCAGCCCCAGCATTTT.